The clone carrying this T cell receptor (beta chain) was recorded at least ten times. J lost 4 bases, V lost 3 bases, and 10 bases had no gene match. Germline V gene lookup returns CDR1 MNHEY and CDR2 SVGEGT. This CDR3 has 18 amino acids. The data stem from a study of Graves' ophthalmopathy and Graves' hyperthyroidism. Looking at the study overall: Upon initial diagnosis and before any treatment, peripheral blood was collected.

For repertoire sequencing, the TCR beta CDR3 regions were amplified from RNA transcripts. HTBI primers served in a first-round RT-PCR, which a second-round multiplex PCR followed. TCRdb re-called the multiplex PCR reads with MiXCR, one entry per CDR3 protein. The sample records 300,000 to 350,000 distinct CDR3 sequences, roughly a sixth being singletons. The receptor was isolated from an adult man with Graves' ophthalmopathy. The sequenced material came from peripheral blood. The V and J genes are TRBV6-2 or TRBV6-3 and TRBJ2-2; 11 bases map to TRBD2. CDR3 sequence reads: CASSYNGLAGLFTGELFF. The CDR3 DNA reads as TGTGCCAGCAGTTATAACGGACTAGCGGGCCTCTTCACCGGGGAGCTGTTTTTT.